This TCR beta chain was identified during a study of human T cells and chemical hapten exposure. Indicated time point: patch test 2, 6 weeks after DPC sensitization. Documented treatment: therapeutic diphenylcyclopropenone sensitization with weekly scalp DPC. Notes on the study in general: Sensitizing to DPC left TCRs with a frequency above 1 in 1000 unaltered. Expanded TCRs made up significantly more big CDR3 similarity clusters than controls did.

TCRdb re-called the RACE reads with MiXCR, one entry per CDR3 protein. Of over 100,000 distinct CDR3 sequences listed, roughly a tenth are singletons. For this clonotype: Its specificity is not known.

The material sequenced was whole blood, taken in connection with sensitization to the hapten diphenylcyclopropenone (DPC). This clonotype was sampled from a woman in her thirties or forties with alopecia areata. Some clones in this sample may be carry-over from other donors' samples.

The CDR3 bases are TGTGCCAGCAGTTTGGGACTAGCGGGGGTCCTTCTCGAGCAGTACTTC. Translation: CASSLGLAGVLLEQYF. This chain joins TRBV6-2 or TRBV6-3 and TRBJ2-7; TRBD2 agrees at 14 bases. This CDR3 is 16 amino acids long. Unmatched junction bases numbered 8, after V lost 4 bases and J lost 6 bases. Germline V gene data show CDR1 as MNHEY and CDR2 as SVGEGT.